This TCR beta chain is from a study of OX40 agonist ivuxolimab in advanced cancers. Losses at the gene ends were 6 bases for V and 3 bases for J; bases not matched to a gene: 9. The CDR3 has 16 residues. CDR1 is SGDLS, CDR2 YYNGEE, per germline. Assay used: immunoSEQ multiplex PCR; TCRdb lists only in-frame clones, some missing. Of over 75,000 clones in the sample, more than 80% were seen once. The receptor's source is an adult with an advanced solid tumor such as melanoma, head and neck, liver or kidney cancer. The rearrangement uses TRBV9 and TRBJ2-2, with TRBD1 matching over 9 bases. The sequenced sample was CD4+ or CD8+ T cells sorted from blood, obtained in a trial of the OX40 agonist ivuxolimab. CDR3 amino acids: CASNPTGGVDTGELFF. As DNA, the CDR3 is TGTGCCAGCAACCCTACAGGGGGCGTAGACACCGGGGAGCTGTTTTTT. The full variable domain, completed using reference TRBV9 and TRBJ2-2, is DSGVTQTPKHLITATGQRVTLRCSPRSGDLSVYWYQQSLDQGLQFLIQYYNGEERAKGNILERFSAQQFPDLHSELNLSSLELGDSALYFCASNPTGGVDTGELFFGEGSRLTVL.